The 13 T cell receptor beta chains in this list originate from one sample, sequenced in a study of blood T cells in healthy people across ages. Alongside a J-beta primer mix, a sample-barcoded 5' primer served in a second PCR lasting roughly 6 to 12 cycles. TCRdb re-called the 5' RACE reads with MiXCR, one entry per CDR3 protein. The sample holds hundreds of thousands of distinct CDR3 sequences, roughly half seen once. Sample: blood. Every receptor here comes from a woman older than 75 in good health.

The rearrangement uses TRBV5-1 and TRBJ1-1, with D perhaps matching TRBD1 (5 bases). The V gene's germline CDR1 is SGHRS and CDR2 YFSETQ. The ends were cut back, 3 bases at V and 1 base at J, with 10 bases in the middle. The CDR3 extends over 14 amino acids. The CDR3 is CASSYQGPNTEAFF. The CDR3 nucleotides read TGCGCCAGCAGCTACCAGGGACCGAACACTGAAGCTTTCTTT.

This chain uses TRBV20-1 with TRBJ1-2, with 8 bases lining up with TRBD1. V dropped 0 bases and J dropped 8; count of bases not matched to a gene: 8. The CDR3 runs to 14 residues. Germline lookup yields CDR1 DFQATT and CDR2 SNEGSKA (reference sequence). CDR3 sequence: CSARDAQGAQGYTF. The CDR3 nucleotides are TGCAGTGCTAGAGATGCGCAGGGGGCGCAAGGCTACACCTTC.

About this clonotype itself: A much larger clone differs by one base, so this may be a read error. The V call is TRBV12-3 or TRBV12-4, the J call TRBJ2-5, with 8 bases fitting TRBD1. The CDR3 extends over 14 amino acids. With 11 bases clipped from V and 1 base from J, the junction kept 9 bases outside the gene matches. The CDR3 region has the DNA TGTGCCGGCACCATGACAGGGGCCCAAGAGACCCAGTACTTC. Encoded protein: CAGTMTGAQETQYF.

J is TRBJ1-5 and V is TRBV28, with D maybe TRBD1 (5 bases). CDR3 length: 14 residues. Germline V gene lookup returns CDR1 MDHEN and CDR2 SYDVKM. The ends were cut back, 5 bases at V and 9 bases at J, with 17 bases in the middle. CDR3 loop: CASSITQGRAPQHF. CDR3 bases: TGTGCCAGCAGTATCACTCAGGGTAGGGCGCCCCAGCATTTT.

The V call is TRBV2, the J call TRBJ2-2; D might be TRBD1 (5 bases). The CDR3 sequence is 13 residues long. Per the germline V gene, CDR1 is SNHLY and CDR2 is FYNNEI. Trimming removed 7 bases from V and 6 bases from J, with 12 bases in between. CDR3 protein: CASNLQVSGELFF. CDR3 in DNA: TGTGCCAGCAATTTACAGGTGTCCGGGGAGCTGTTTTTT.

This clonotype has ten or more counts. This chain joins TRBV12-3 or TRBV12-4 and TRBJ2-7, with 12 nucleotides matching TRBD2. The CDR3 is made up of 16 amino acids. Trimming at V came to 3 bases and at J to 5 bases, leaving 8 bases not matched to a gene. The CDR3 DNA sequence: TGTGCCAGCAGTTTCCTCGCTAGCGGGAGGGCCCACGAGCAGTACTTC. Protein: CASSFLASGRAHEQYF.

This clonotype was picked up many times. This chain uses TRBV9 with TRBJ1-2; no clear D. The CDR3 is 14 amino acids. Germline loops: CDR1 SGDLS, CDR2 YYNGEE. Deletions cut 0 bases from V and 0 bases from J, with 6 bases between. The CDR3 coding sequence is TGTGCCAGCAGCGTAGTAGGGACTAACTATGGCTACACCTTC. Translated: CASSVVGTNYGYTF.

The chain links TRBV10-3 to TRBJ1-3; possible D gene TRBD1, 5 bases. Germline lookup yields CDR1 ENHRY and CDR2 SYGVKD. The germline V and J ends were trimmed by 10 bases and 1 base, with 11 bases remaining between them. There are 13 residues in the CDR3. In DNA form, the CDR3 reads TGTGCCACCGTGGGACCTTCTGGAAACACCATATATTTT. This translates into CATVGPSGNTIYF.

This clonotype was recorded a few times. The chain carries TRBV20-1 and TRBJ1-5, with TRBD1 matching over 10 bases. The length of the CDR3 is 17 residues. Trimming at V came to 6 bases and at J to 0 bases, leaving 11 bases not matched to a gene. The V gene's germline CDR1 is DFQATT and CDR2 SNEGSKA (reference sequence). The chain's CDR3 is CSAVPGQGFHSNQPQHF. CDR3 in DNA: TGCAGTGCCGTCCCGGGACAGGGGTTCCATAGCAATCAGCCCCAGCATTTT.

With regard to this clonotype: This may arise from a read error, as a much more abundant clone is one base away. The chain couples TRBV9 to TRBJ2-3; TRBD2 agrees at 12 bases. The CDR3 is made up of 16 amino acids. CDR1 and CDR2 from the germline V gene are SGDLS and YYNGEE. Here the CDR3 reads CASSVGGLAGTETQYF. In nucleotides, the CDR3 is TGTGCCAGCAGCGTAGGAGGACTAGCGGGAACAGAGACGCAGTATTTT.

CDR3 loop: CASSPTGMAFF. Here the CDR3 DNA reads TGTGCCAGCAGCCCAACAGGGATGGCTTTCTTT. The rearrangement links TRBV6-6 to TRBJ1-1; TRBD1 is a possible D gene (6 bases). CDR1 and CDR2 (germline): MNHNY, SVGAGI (reference sequence). Trimming took off 6 bases at V and 11 bases at J, with 13 bases between the two ends. This CDR3 has 11 amino acids.

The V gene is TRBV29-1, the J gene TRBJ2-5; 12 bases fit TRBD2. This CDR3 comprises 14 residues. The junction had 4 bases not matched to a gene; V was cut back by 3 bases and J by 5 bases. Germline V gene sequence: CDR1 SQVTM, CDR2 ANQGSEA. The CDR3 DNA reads TGCAGCGTTGACAGGGGACTAGCGGGCGAGACCCAGTACTTC. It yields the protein CSVDRGLAGETQYF.

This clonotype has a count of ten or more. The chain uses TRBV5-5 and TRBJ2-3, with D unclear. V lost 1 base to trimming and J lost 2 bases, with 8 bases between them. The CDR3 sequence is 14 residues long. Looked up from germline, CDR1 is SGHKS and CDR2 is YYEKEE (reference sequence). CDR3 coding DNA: TGTGCCAGCAGCTTGCGAGAATACACAGATACGCAGTATTTT. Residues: CASSLREYTDTQYF.